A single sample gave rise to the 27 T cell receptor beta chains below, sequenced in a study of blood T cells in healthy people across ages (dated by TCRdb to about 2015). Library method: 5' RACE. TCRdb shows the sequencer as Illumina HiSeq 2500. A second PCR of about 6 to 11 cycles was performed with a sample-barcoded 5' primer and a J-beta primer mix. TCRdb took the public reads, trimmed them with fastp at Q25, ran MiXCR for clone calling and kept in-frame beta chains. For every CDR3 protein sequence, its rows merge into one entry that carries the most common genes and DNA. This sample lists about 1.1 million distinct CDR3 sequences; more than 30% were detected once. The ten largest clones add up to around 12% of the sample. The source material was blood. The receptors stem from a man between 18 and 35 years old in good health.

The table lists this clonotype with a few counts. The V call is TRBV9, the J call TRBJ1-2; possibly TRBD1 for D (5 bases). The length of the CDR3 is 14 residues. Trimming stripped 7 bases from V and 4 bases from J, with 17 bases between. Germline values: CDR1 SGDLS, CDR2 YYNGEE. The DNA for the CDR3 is TGTGCCAGCCAATCCGGGGCAGGGATCTATGGCTACACCTTC. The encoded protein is CASQSGAGIYGYTF.

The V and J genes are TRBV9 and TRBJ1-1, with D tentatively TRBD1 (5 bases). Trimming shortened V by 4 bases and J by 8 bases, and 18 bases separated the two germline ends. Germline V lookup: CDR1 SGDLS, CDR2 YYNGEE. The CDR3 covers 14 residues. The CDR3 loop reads CASSKSTGSLEAFF. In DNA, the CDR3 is TGTGCCAGCAGCAAATCAACAGGATCATTAGAAGCTTTCTTT.

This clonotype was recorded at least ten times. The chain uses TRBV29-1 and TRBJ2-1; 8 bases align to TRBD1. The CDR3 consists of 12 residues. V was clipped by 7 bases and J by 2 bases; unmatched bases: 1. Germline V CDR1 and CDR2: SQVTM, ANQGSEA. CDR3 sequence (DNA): TGCAGCGGGACAGGGACCTACAATGAGCAGTTCTTC. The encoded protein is CSGTGTYNEQFF.

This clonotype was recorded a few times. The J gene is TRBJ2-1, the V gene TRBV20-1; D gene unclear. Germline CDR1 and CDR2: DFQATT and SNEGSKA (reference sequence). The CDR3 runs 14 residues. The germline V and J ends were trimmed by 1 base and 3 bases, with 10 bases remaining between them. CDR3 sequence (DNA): TGCAGTGCTAGAGCCCCTAAGGGCTACAATGAGCAGTTCTTC. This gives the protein CSARAPKGYNEQFF.

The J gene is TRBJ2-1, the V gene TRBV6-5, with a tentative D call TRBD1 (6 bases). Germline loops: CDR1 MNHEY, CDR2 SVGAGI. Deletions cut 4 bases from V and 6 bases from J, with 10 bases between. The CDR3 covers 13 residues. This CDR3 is CASSFGQRNEQFF. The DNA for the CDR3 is TGTGCCAGCAGTTTCGGACAGCGCAATGAGCAGTTCTTC.

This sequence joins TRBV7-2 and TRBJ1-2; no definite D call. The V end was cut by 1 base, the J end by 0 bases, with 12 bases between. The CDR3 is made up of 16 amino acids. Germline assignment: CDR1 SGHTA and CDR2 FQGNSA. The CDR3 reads CASSLGRGSPNYGYTF. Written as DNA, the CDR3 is TGTGCCAGCAGCTTAGGACGAGGTTCCCCTAACTATGGCTACACCTTC. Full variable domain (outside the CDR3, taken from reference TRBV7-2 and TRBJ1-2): GAGVSQSPSNKVTEKGKDVELRCDPISGHTALYWYRQSLGQGLEFLIYFQGNSAPDKSGLPSDRFSAERTGGSVSTLTIQRTQQEDSAVYLCASSLGRGSPNYGYTFGSGTRLTVV.

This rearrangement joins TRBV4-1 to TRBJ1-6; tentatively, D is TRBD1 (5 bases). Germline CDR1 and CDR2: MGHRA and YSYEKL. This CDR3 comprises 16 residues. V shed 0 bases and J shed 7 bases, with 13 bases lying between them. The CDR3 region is CASSQETTGWNSPLHF. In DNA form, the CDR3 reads TGCGCCAGCAGCCAAGAAACCACAGGTTGGAATTCACCCCTCCACTTT.

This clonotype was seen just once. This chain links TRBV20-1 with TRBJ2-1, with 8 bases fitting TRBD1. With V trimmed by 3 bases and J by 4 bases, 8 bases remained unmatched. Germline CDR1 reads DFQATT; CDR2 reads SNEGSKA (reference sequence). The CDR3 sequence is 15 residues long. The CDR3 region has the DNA TGCAGTGCTAGGCAAGCAGGGGGCAAATACAATGAGCAGTTCTTC. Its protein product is CSARQAGGKYNEQFF.

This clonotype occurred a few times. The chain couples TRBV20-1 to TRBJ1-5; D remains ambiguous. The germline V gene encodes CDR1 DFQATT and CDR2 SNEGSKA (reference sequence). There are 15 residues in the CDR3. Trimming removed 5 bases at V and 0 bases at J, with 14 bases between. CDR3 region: CSAPSKGDSNQPQHF. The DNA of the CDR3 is TGCAGTGCTCCGAGTAAGGGCGATAGCAATCAGCCCCAGCATTTT.

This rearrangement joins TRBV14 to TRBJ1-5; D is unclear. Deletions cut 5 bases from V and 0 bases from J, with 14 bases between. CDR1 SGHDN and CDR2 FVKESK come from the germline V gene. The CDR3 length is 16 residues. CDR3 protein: CASSKGGLYSNQPQHF. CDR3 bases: TGTGCCAGCAGCAAGGGAGGCCTGTATAGCAATCAGCCCCAGCATTTT.

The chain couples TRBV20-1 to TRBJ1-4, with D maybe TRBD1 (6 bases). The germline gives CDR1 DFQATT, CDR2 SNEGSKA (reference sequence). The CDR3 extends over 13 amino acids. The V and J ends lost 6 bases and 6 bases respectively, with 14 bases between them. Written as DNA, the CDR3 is TGCAGTGCAAGGGCAGGGGTTGATGAAAAACTGTTTTTT. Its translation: CSARAGVDEKLFF.

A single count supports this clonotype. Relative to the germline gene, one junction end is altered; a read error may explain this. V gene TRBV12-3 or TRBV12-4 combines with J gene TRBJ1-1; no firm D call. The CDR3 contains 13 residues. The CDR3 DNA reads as TGTGCCAGCAGCCCCTCCTATTCCACTGAAACTTTCTTT. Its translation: CASSPSYSTETFF.

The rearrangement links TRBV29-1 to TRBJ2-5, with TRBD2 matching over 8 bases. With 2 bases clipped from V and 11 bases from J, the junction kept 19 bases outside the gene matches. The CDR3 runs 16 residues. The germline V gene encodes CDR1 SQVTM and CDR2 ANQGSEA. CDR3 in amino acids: CSVEWTSGGIDNEQYF. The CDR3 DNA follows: TGCAGCGTTGAATGGACGAGCGGGGGAATCGACAATGAGCAGTACTTC.

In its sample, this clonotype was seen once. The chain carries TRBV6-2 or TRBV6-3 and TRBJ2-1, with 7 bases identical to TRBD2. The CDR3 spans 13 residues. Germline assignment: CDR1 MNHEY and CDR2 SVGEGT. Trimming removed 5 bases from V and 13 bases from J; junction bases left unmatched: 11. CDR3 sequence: CASSRTRRETQFF. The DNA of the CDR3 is TGTGCCAGCAGTCGGACTAGGAGAGAGACCCAGTTCTTC.

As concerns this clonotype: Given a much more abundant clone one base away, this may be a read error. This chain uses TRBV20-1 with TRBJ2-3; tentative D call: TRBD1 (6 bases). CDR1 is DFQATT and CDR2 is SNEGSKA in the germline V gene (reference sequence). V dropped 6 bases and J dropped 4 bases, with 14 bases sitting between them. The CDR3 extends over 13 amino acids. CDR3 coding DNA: TGCAGTGCCGTATCGGGACACTCAGATACGCAGTATTTT. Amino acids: CSAVSGHSDTQYF.

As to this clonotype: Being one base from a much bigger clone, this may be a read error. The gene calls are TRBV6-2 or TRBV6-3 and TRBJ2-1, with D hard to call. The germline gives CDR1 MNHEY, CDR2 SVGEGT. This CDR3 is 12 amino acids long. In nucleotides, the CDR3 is TGTGTCAGCAGTTACCTGAAGGGTGAGCAGTTCTTC. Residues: CVSSYLKGEQFF.

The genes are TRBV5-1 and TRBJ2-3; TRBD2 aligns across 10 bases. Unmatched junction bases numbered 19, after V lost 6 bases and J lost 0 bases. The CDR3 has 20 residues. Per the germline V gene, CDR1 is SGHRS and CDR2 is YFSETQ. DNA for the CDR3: TGCGCCAGCATCCCCTTCCGCGGGACTAGCGTGGTCTATAGCACAGATACGCAGTATTTT. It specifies CASIPFRGTSVVYSTDTQYF.

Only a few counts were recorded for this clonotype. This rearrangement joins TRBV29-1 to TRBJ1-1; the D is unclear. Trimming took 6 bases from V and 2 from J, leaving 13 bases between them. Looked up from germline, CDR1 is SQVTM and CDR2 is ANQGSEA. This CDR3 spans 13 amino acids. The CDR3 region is CSVLRATNTEAFF. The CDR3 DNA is TGCAGCGTACTAAGGGCTACCAACACTGAAGCTTTCTTT.

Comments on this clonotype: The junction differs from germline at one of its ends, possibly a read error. The CDR3 sequence is CAGRTRTGDEQFF. CDR3 in DNA: TGTGCCGGTAGGACCCGGACGGGCGATGAGCAGTTCTTC. The rearrangement uses TRBV19 and TRBJ2-1; no reliable D call. The germline V gene encodes CDR1 LNHDA and CDR2 SQIVND (reference sequence). This CDR3 has 13 residues.

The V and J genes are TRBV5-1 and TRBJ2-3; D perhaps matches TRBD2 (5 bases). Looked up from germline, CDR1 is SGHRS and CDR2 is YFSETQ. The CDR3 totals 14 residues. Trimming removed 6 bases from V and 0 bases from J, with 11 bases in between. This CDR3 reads CASNMEASTDTQYF. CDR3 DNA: TGCGCCAGCAACATGGAGGCTAGCACAGATACGCAGTATTTT.

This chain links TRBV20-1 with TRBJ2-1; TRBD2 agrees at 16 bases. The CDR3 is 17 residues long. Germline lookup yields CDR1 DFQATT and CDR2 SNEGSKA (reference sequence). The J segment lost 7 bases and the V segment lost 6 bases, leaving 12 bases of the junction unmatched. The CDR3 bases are TGCAGTGCATCCGAGGGGACTAGCGGGAGGGCAGGGAATGAGCAGTTCTTC. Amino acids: CSASEGTSGRAGNEQFF.

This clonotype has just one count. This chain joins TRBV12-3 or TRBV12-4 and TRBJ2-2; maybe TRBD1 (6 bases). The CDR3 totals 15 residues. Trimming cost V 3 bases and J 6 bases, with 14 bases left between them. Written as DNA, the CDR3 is TGTGCCAGCAGTTTCAGCAGGGGAATGCCCGGGGAGCTGTTTTTT. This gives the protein CASSFSRGMPGELFF.

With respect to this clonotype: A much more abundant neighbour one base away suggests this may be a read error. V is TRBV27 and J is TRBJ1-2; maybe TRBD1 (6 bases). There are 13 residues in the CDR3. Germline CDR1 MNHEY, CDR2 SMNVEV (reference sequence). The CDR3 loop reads CVSSSSGAYGYTF. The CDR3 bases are TGTGTCAGCAGTTCTTCAGGGGCCTATGGCTACACCTTC.

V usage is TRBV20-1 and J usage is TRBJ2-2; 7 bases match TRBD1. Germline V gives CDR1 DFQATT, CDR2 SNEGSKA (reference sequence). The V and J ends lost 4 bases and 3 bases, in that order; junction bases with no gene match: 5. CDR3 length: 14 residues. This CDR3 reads CSATGDRYTGELFF. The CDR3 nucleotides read TGCAGTGCTACTGGGGACAGATACACCGGGGAGCTGTTTTTT.

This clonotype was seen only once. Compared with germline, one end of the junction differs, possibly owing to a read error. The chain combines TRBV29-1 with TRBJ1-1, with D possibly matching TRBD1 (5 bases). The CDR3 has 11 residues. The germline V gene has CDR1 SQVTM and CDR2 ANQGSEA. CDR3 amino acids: CSGDLNTKAFF. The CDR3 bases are TGCAGCGGGGACTTGAACACTAAAGCTTTCTTT.

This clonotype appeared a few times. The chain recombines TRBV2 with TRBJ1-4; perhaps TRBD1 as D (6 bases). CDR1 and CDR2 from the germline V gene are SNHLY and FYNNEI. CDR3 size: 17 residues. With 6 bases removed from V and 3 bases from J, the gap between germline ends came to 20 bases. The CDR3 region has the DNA TGTGCCAGCAGCAGACCACCCCCAGGGGCGGCTAATGAAAAACTGTTTTTT. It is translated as CASSRPPPGAANEKLFF.

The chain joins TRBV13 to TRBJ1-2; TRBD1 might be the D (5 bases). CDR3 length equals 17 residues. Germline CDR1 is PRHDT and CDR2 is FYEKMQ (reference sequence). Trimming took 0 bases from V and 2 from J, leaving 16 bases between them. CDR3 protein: CASSLGRGVTQNYGYTF. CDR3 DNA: TGTGCCAGCAGCTTAGGCCGGGGGGTGACCCAAAACTATGGCTACACCTTC.